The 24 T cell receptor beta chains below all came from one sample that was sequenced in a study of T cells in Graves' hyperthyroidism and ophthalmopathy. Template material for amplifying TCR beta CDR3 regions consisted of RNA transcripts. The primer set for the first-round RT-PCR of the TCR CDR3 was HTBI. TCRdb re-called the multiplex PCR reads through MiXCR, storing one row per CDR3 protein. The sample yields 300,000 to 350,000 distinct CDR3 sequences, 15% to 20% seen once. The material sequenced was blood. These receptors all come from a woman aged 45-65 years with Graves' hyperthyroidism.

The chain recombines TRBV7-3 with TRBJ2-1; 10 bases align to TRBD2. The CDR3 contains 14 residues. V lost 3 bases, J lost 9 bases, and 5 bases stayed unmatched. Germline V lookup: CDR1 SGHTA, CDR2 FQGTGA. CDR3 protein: CASSFASGSIEQFF. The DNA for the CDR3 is TGTGCCAGCAGCTTCGCTAGCGGGAGCATTGAGCAGTTCTTC.

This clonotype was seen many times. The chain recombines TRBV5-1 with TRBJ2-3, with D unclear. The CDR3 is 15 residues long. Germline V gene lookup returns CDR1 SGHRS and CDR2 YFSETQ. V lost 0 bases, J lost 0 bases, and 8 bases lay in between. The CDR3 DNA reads TGCGCCAGCAGCTTGGCGGCCGGAAGCACAGATACGCAGTATTTT. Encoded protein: CASSLAAGSTDTQYF.

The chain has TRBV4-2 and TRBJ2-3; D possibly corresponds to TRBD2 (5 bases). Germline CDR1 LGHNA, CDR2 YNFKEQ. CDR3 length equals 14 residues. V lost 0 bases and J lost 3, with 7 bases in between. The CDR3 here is CASSQDTSTDTQYF. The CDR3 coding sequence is TGTGCCAGCAGCCAAGATACTAGTACAGATACGCAGTATTTT.

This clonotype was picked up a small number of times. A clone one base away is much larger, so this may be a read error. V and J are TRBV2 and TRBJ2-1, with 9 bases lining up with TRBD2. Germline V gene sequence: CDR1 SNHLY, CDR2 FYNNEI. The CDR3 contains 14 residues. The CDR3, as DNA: TGTGCCTGCAGGGGACCGACTAGCGGCAATGAGCAGTTCTTC. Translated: CACRGPTSGNEQFF.

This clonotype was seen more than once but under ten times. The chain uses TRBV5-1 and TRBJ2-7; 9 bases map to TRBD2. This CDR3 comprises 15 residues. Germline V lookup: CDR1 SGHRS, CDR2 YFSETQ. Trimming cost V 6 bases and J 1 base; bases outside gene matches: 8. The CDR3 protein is CASTPMRGGSYEQYV. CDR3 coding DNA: TGCGCCAGCACCCCTATGCGGGGGGGATCCTACGAGCAGTACGTC.

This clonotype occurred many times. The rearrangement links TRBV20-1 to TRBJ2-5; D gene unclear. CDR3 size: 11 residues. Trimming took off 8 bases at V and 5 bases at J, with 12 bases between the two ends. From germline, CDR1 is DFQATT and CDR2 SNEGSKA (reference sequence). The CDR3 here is CSFQPGETQYF. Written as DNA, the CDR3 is TGCAGTTTTCAACCTGGGGAGACCCAGTACTTC.

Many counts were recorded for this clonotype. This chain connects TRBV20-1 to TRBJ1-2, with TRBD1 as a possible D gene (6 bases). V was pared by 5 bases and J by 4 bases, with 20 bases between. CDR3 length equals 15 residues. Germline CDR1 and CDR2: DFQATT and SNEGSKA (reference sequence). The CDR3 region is CSAPRSPRDTYGYTF. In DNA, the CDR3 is TGCAGTGCTCCCCGCAGCCCGCGGGACACCTATGGCTACACCTTC.

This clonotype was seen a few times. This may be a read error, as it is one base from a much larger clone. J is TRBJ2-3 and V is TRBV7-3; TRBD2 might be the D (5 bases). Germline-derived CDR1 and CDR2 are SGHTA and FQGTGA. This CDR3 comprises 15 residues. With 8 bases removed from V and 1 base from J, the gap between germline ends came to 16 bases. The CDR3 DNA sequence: TGTGCCAGCGGCCCCCGGGGTAGCGGCACAGATACGCAGTATTTT. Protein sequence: CASGPRGSGTDTQYF.

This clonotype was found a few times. The CDR3 protein is CASSSKNGDTEAFF. CDR3 DNA: TGCGCCAGCAGCTCGAAAAATGGGGACACTGAAGCTTTCTTT. The chain employs TRBV5-1 and TRBJ1-1; no clear D. CDR3 length equals 14 residues. Trimming took off 3 bases at V and 3 bases at J, with 12 bases between the two ends. The germline CDR1 and CDR2 sequences are SGHRS and YFSETQ.

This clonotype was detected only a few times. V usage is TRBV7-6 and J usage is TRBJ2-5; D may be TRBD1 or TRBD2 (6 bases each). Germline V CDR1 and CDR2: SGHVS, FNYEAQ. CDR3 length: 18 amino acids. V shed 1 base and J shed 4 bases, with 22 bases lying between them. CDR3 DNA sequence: TGTGCCAGCAGCTTAGGGGGCAGGGGACTCCGGGGACGAGAGACCCAGTACTTC. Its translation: CASSLGGRGLRGRETQYF.

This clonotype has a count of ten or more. The CDR3 sequence is CASSLGQLGTQYF. In DNA form, the CDR3 reads TGTGCCAGCAGTTTAGGACAATTGGGTACGCAGTATTTT. The chain couples TRBV12-3 or TRBV12-4 to TRBJ2-3; D call uncertain. The V gene lost 1 base and the J gene lost 8 bases, with 10 bases spanning the gap. The CDR3 spans 13 residues.

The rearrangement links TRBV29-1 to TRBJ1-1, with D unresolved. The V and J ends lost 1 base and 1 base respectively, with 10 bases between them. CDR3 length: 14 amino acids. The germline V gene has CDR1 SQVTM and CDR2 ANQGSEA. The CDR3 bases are TGCAGCGTTGAAGGTTCAAACCCGAACACTGAAGCTTTCTTT. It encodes CSVEGSNPNTEAFF.

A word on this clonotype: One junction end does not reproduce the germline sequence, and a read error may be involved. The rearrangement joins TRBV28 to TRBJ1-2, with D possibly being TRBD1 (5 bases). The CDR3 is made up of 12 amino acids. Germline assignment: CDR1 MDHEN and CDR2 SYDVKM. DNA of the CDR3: TGTGTCAGCAGTTTGGGGGACTATGGCTACACCTTC. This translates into CVSSLGDYGYTF.

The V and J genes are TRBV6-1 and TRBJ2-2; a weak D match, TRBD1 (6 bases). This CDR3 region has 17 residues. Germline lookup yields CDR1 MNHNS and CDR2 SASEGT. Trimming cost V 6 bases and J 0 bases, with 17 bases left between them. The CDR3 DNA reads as TGTGCCAGCAGCCCAGCCCGGGGACACCCGAACACCGGGGAGCTGTTTTTT. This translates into CASSPARGHPNTGELFF.

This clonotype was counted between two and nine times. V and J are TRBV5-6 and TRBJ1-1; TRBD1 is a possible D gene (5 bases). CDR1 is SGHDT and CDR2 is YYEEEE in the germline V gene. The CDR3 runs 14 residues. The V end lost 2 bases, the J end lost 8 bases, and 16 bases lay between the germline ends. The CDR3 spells CASSLYGTIGEAFF. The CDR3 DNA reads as TGTGCCAGCAGCTTATATGGGACTATTGGGGAAGCTTTCTTT. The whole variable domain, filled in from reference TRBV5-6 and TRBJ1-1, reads DAGVTQSPTHLIKTRGQQVTLRCSPKSGHDTVSWYQQALGQGPQFIFQYYEEEERQRGNFPDRFSGHQFPNYSSELNVNALLLGDSALYLCASSLYGTIGEAFFGQGTRLTVV.

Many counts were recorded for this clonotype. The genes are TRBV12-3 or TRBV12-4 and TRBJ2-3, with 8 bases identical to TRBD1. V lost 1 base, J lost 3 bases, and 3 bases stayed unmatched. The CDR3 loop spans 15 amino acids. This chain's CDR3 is CASSLVGQGTDTQYF. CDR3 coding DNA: TGTGCCAGCAGTTTAGTTGGACAGGGAACAGATACGCAGTATTTT.

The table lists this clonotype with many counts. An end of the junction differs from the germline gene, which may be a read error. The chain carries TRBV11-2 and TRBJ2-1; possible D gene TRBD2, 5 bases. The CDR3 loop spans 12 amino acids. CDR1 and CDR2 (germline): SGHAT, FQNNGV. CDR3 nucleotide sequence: TGTGCCAGCAGCCTAGACGGGGATGAGCAGTTCTTC. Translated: CASSLDGDEQFF.

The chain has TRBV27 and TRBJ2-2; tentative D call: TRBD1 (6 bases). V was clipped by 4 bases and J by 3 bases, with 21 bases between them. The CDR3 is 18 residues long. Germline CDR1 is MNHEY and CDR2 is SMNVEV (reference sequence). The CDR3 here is CASSSDGAGVFYTGELFF. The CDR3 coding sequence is TGTGCCAGCAGTTCAGATGGGGCAGGGGTCTTCTACACCGGGGAGCTGTTTTTT.

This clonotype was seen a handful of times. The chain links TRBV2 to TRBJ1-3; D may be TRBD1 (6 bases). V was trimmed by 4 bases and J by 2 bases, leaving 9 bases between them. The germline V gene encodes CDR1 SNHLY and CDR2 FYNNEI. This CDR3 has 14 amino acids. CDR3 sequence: CASSADRPGNTIYF. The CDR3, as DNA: TGTGCCAGCAGTGCTGACAGGCCTGGAAACACCATATATTTT.

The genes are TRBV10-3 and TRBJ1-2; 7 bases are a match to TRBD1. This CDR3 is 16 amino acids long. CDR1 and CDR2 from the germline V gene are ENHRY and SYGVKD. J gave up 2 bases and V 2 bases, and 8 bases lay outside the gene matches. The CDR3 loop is CAISEEQGSSNYGYTF. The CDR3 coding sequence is TGTGCCATCAGTGAGGAACAGGGGAGTTCGAACTATGGCTACACCTTC.

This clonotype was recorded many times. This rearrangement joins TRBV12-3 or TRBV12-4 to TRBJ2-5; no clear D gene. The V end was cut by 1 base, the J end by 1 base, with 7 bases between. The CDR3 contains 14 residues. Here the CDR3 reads CASSLDFTQETQYF. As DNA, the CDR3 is TGTGCCAGCAGTTTAGACTTTACCCAAGAGACCCAGTACTTC.

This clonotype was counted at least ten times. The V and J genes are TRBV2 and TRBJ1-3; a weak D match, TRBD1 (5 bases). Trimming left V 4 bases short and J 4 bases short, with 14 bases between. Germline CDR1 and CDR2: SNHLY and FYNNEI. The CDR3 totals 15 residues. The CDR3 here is CASSVGRTSGNTIYF. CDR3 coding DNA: TGTGCCAGCAGTGTGGGGCGAACCAGCGGAAACACCATATATTTT.

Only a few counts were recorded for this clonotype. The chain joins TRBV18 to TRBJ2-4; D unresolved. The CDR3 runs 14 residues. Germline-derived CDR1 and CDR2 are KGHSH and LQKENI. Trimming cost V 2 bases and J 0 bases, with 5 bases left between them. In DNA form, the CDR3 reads TGTGCCAGCTCACCATCGACAGCCAAAAACATTCAGTACTTC. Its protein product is CASSPSTAKNIQYF.

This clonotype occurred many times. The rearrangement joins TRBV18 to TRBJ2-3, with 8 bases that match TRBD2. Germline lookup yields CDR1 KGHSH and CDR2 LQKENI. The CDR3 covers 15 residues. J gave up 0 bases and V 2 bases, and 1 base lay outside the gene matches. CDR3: CASSPASGSTDTQYF. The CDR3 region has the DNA TGTGCCAGCTCACCAGCTAGCGGGAGCACAGATACGCAGTATTTT.